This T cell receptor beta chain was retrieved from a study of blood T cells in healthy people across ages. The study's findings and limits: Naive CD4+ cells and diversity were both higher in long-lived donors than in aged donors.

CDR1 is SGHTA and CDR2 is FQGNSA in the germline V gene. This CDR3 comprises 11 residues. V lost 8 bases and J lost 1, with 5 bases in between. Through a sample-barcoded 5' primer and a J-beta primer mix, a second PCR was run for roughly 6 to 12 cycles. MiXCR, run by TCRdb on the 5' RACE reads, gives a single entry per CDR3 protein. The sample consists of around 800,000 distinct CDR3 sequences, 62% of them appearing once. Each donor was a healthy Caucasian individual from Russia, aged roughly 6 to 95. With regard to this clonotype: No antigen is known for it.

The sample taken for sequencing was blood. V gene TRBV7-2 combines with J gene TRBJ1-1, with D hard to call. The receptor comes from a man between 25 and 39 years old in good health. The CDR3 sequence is CASGKNTEAFF. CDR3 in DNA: TGTGCCAGCGGGAAGAACACTGAAGCTTTCTTT.